The 32 T cell receptor beta chains listed next were all sequenced from one sample in a study of cytomegalovirus exposure and HLA in healthy donors. Primers for the PCR totalled 60 Vbeta and 13 Jbeta. Clones were sequenced by immunoSEQ multiplex PCR, and TCRdb holds only the in-frame ones, with some missing. The sample has fewer than 350,000 clones, over 85% seen once. The sample consisted of PBMCs. Receptor source: a woman between 18 and 29 years old in good health and CMV-seronegative.

The chain combines TRBV9 with TRBJ2-7; D may be TRBD1 (5 bases). Germline CDR1 reads SGDLS; CDR2 reads YYNGEE. This CDR3 is built from 14 residues. V lost 3 bases and J 7 bases, leaving 17 bases between the germline ends. CDR3 sequence (DNA): TGTGCCAGCAGCGAAGACCTTCCCCAGGGAGAGCAGTACTTC. Its protein product is CASSEDLPQGEQYF.

The chain links TRBV30 to TRBJ1-2; TRBD1 aligns across 7 bases. Per germline, CDR1 GTSNPN and CDR2 SVGIG (reference sequence). The CDR3 covers 14 residues. V dropped 5 bases and J dropped 4; count of bases not matched to a gene: 10. The CDR3 bases are TGTGCCTGGGTCCCCCCAGGGACAGCCTATGGCTACACCTTC. Residues: CAWVPPGTAYGYTF.

This clone came up once. The chain employs TRBV15 and TRBJ1-3; 7 bases line up with TRBD1. Germline trimming cut 0 bases from V and 4 bases from J; bases unmatched to any gene: 6. CDR1 and CDR2 (germline): LNHNV, YYDKDF (reference sequence). The CDR3 is made up of 16 amino acids. CDR3 nucleotides: TGTGCCACCAGCAGAGAGATCGGAGGGGGCGGAAACACCATATATTTT. This codes for CATSREIGGGGNTIYF.

V gene TRBV14 combines with J gene TRBJ2-2, with TRBD1 identical over 7 bases. Germline assignment: CDR1 SGHDN and CDR2 FVKESK. Trimming took 9 bases from V and 1 from J; bases not matched to a gene: 5. The CDR3 extends over 14 amino acids. Here the CDR3 reads CASKGQQNTGELFF. As DNA, the CDR3 is TGTGCCAGTAAGGGACAGCAGAACACCGGGGAGCTGTTTTTT.

This chain links TRBV13 with TRBJ1-4, with TRBD1 identical over 9 bases. The CDR3 is made up of 14 amino acids. With 4 bases clipped from V and 5 bases from J, the junction kept 2 bases outside the gene matches. The germline CDR1 and CDR2 sequences are PRHDT and FYEKMQ (reference sequence). The CDR3, as DNA: TGTGCCAGCAGCTCTGGGACAGGGAATGAAAAACTGTTTTTT. Its translation: CASSSGTGNEKLFF.

This rearrangement joins TRBV9 to TRBJ2-7; 7 bases match TRBD1. The CDR3 extends over 16 amino acids. V trimming: 4 bases; J trimming: 3 bases; junction bases outside the gene matches: 13. Germline CDR1 and CDR2: SGDLS and YYNGEE. CDR3 in amino acids: CASSTDTGTEVYEQYF. CDR3 nucleotides: TGTGCCAGCAGCACGGACACCGGGACAGAAGTCTACGAGCAGTACTTC.

The chain recombines TRBV5-1 with TRBJ2-5; D is possibly TRBD2 (5 bases). The ends were cut back, 5 bases at V and 2 bases at J, with 10 bases in the middle. Per germline, CDR1 SGHRS and CDR2 YFSETQ. CDR3 length equals 13 residues. CDR3 loop: CASRFGVQETQYF. The CDR3, as DNA: TGCGCCAGCAGATTCGGGGTTCAAGAGACCCAGTACTTC.

The chain combines TRBV7-2 with TRBJ1-1; TRBD1 might be the D (6 bases). Trimming shortened V by 1 base and J by 2 bases, and 20 bases separated the two germline ends. Germline CDR1 reads SGHTA; CDR2 reads FQGNSA. The CDR3 length is 18 residues. CDR3 loop: CASSLGGTHYTSNTEAFF. CDR3 nucleotides: TGTGCCAGCAGCTTAGGAGGGACACACTACACGAGCAACACTGAAGCTTTCTTT.

This rearrangement joins TRBV11-2 to TRBJ1-1; D uncertain. Trimming removed 5 bases at V and 7 bases at J, with 14 bases between. Germline values: CDR1 SGHAT, CDR2 FQNNGV. The CDR3 is 13 amino acids. The CDR3 loop reads CASSPELRFEAFF. The DNA for the CDR3 is TGTGCCAGCAGCCCGGAGCTACGGTTTGAAGCTTTCTTT.

This clone was seen just once. The chain joins TRBV6-5 to TRBJ1-1, with 8 bases lining up with TRBD1. Germline CDR1 and CDR2: MNHEY and SVGAGI. There are 16 residues in the CDR3. V was clipped by 2 bases and J by 0 bases; unmatched bases: 5. Here the CDR3 DNA reads TGTGCCAGCAGTTACGAACAGGGGGGTGTGAACACTGAAGCTTTCTTT. This translates into CASSYEQGGVNTEAFF.

The V and J genes are TRBV5-4 and TRBJ2-7; 7 bases agree with TRBD2. V shed 0 bases and J 2 bases; nucleotides not matched to a gene: 5. CDR3 size: 15 residues. Germline V gene data show CDR1 as SGHNT and CDR2 as YYREEE (reference sequence). The CDR3 DNA is TGTGCCAGCAGCTTGGGAGCGGGGCAGACCTACGAGCAGTACTTC. Residues: CASSLGAGQTYEQYF.

The chain couples TRBV12-5 to TRBJ2-7; 8 bases map to TRBD1. Trimming at V came to 4 bases and at J to 3 bases, leaving 11 bases not matched to a gene. In germline, CDR1 is LGHNT, CDR2 FRNRAP. There are 16 residues in the CDR3. The CDR3 spells CASGSSGLDRGYEQYF. CDR3 coding DNA: TGTGCTAGTGGTTCGTCGGGCCTTGACAGGGGCTACGAGCAGTACTTC.

This chain connects TRBV2 to TRBJ2-5; D is perhaps TRBD1 (5 bases). Germline CDR1 SNHLY, CDR2 FYNNEI. The CDR3 has 14 amino acids. With 3 bases removed from V and 3 bases from J, the gap between germline ends came to 11 bases. The CDR3 region has the DNA TGTGCCAGCAGTGACCCAGGGAACGAAGAGACCCAGTACTTC. Its translation: CASSDPGNEETQYF.

The chain combines TRBV4-1 with TRBJ1-2; unclear D gene. With 0 bases removed from V and 4 bases from J, the gap between germline ends came to 9 bases. CDR3 size: 14 residues. Germline V gives CDR1 MGHRA, CDR2 YSYEKL. The CDR3 region is CASSQEAVSYGYTF. As DNA, the CDR3 is TGCGCCAGCAGCCAAGAAGCCGTTTCCTATGGCTACACCTTC.

J is TRBJ2-7 and V is TRBV12-5; 9 nucleotides match TRBD1. The CDR3 totals 16 residues. Germline CDR1 is LGHNT and CDR2 is FRNRAP. V shed 5 bases, J shed 0 bases, and the junction held 8 bases outside the gene matches. The CDR3 DNA sequence: TGTGCTAGTGGTCGGGGACAGGGATTGCCCTCCTACGAGCAGTACTTC. It specifies CASGRGQGLPSYEQYF.

The genes are TRBV9 and TRBJ2-7, with 9 bases aligning to TRBD1. The CDR3 consists of 16 residues. CDR1 is SGDLS, CDR2 YYNGEE, per germline. Trimming took 4 bases from V and 0 from J; bases not matched to a gene: 8. CDR3 residues: CASSTSTGQGSYEQYF. The CDR3, as DNA: TGTGCCAGCAGCACCTCAACGGGACAGGGCTCCTACGAGCAGTACTTC. The full variable domain, completed using reference TRBV9 and TRBJ2-7, is DSGVTQTPKHLITATGQRVTLRCSPRSGDLSVYWYQQSLDQGLQFLIQYYNGEERAKGNILERFSAQQFPDLHSELNLSSLELGDSALYFCASSTSTGQGSYEQYFGPGTRLTVT.

Only a few counts were recorded for this clone. The rearrangement links TRBV5-6 to TRBJ1-1, with 12 bases matching TRBD1. Germline V gives CDR1 SGHDT, CDR2 YYEEEE. The CDR3 contains 16 residues. Germline trimming cut 3 bases from V and 2 bases from J; bases unmatched to any gene: 5. The CDR3 coding sequence is TGTGCCAGCAGCTCGGGGGACAGGGGGCAAAACACTGAAGCTTTCTTT. Its protein is CASSSGDRGQNTEAFF.

The V and J genes are TRBV5-1 and TRBJ1-2; possible D gene TRBD1, 6 bases. The CDR3 length is 15 residues. Trimming took 4 bases from V and 8 from J, leaving 21 bases between them. From germline, CDR1 is SGHRS and CDR2 YFSETQ. The CDR3 region is CASSPPDSTSLGYTF. The CDR3 nucleotides read TGCGCCAGCAGCCCCCCGGACAGTACCTCCCTAGGCTACACCTTC.

The chain carries TRBV6-1 and TRBJ2-5; 9 bases match TRBD2. V lost 8 bases, J lost 5 bases, and 9 bases stayed unmatched. CDR1 is MNHNS, CDR2 SASEGT, per germline. The CDR3 extends over 14 amino acids. CDR3 nucleotide sequence: TGTGCCAGCGAAAGCGGGGGGCCCGGTGAGACCCAGTACTTC. Translated: CASESGGPGETQYF.

V gene TRBV6-5 combines with J gene TRBJ1-6; TRBD1 aligns across 7 bases. The CDR3 length is 15 residues. CDR1 and CDR2 from the germline V gene are MNHEY and SVGAGI. Trimming cost V 1 base and J 7 bases; bases outside gene matches: 4. The CDR3 protein is CASSYFRDSNSPLHF. The DNA for the CDR3 is TGTGCCAGCAGTTACTTCCGGGACAGCAATTCACCCCTCCACTTT.

This rearrangement joins TRBV7-8 to TRBJ1-3, with D perhaps TRBD1 (5 bases). The V end lost 4 bases, the J end lost 6 bases, and 22 bases lay between the germline ends. The CDR3 length is 17 residues. The germline V gene encodes CDR1 SGHVS and CDR2 FQNEAQ. CDR3 nucleotides: TGTGCCAGCAGCTCACAGACAGTACCAAGACTGGAAAACACCATATATTTT. This gives the protein CASSSQTVPRLENTIYF. Looking up the rest from reference TRBV7-8 and TRBJ1-3 gives the full variable domain: GAGVSQSPRYKVAKRGQDVALRCDPISGHVSLFWYQQALGQGPEFLTYFQNEAQLDKSGLPSDRFFAERPEGSVSTLKIQRTQQEDSAVYLCASSSQTVPRLENTIYFGEGSWLTVV.

The chain uses TRBV7-8 and TRBJ1-4; 8 bases match TRBD1. Unmatched junction bases numbered 9, after V lost 5 bases and J lost 7 bases. The germline CDR1 and CDR2 sequences are SGHVS and FQNEAQ. The CDR3 totals 15 residues. CDR3 amino acids: CASSRSTGGGEKLFF. The CDR3 bases are TGTGCCAGCAGCCGCTCAACAGGGGGAGGTGAAAAACTGTTTTTT.

The rearrangement links TRBV6-1 to TRBJ1-6; D unclear. Germline V CDR1 and CDR2: MNHNS, SASEGT. V was clipped by 1 base and J by 19 bases, with 14 bases between them. The CDR3 totals 12 residues. The CDR3 spells CASSEGRGLKHF. The CDR3 DNA follows: TGTGCCAGCAGTGAAGGTCGGGGATTAAAGCACTTT.

The chain links TRBV13 to TRBJ2-7; 9 positions match TRBD2. The CDR3 covers 15 residues. Germline trimming cut 2 bases from V and 6 bases from J; bases unmatched to any gene: 8. Per germline, CDR1 PRHDT and CDR2 FYEKMQ (reference sequence). CDR3 region: CASSLISSGGPEQYF. The CDR3, as DNA: TGTGCCAGCAGCTTAATTAGTAGCGGGGGTCCCGAGCAGTACTTC.

The chain has TRBV27 and TRBJ2-7; D gene unclear. Germline CDR1 and CDR2: MNHEY and SMNVEV (reference sequence). Trimming left V 2 bases short and J 0 bases short, with 11 bases between. The CDR3 contains 15 residues. The DNA for the CDR3 is TGTGCCAGCAGTTTAAAAGAGCGACCCTCCTACGAGCAGTACTTC. This codes for CASSLKERPSYEQYF.

The chain combines TRBV5-1 with TRBJ2-3, with D maybe TRBD2 (6 bases). The CDR3 is 16 residues long. V dropped 1 base and J dropped 1 base, with 13 bases sitting between them. The germline CDR1 and CDR2 sequences are SGHRS and YFSETQ. Written as DNA, the CDR3 is TGCGCCAGCAGCTTGATCCTAGCGCAGGGCACAGATACGCAGTATTTT. Translating gives CASSLILAQGTDTQYF.

The chain uses TRBV4-1 and TRBJ2-3; TRBD2 agrees at 12 bases. The germline V gene has CDR1 MGHRA and CDR2 YSYEKL. CDR3 size: 17 residues. V lost 0 bases, J lost 1 base, and 2 bases stayed unmatched. The CDR3 loop is CASSQDRTSGGTDTQYF. As DNA, the CDR3 is TGCGCCAGCAGCCAAGATCGGACTAGCGGGGGCACAGATACGCAGTATTTT.

The CDR3, as DNA: TGTGCCAGCAGCGTCGGACAGGGGGCCGGGGAGCTGTTTTTT. Encoded protein: CASSVGQGAGELFF. The chain couples TRBV9 to TRBJ2-2; 10 nucleotides agree with TRBD1. The ends lost 2 bases at V and 6 bases at J; junction bases unmatched: 1. CDR1 is SGDLS, CDR2 YYNGEE, per germline. CDR3 length equals 14 residues.

This clone was recorded once. This sequence joins TRBV2 and TRBJ2-7; 11 bases line up with TRBD2. In germline, CDR1 is SNHLY, CDR2 FYNNEI. Trimming cost V 6 bases and J 2 bases; bases outside gene matches: 6. The CDR3 spans 15 residues. The CDR3 loop is CASRETSGATYEQYF. CDR3 in DNA: TGTGCCAGCAGGGAGACTAGCGGGGCAACCTACGAGCAGTACTTC.

This chain links TRBV20-1 with TRBJ2-7; D is unclear. Trimming removed 0 bases at V and 6 bases at J, with 3 bases between. CDR3 length equals 10 residues. The germline gives CDR1 DFQATT, CDR2 SNEGSKA (reference sequence). The CDR3 is CSARDSEQYF. The CDR3 nucleotides read TGCAGTGCTAGAGATAGCGAGCAGTACTTC.

The chain couples TRBV10-3 to TRBJ2-7; TRBD1 might be the D (5 bases). In germline, CDR1 is ENHRY, CDR2 SYGVKD. V lost 4 bases to trimming and J lost 6 bases, with 13 bases between them. This CDR3 has 13 residues. The CDR3 loop reads CAISGGLGFEQYF. CDR3 nucleotides: TGTGCCATCAGTGGGGGCCTAGGGTTCGAGCAGTACTTC.

The chain carries TRBV2 and TRBJ2-3; TRBD1 matches 8 bases. Germline V gene lookup returns CDR1 SNHLY and CDR2 FYNNEI. V shed 6 bases, J shed 1 base, and the junction held 15 bases outside the gene matches. The CDR3 spans 18 residues. The CDR3 bases are TGTGCCAGCAGCCAGCCAAACGCCGACAGGGGTGGCACAGATACGCAGTATTTT. Translating gives CASSQPNADRGGTDTQYF.